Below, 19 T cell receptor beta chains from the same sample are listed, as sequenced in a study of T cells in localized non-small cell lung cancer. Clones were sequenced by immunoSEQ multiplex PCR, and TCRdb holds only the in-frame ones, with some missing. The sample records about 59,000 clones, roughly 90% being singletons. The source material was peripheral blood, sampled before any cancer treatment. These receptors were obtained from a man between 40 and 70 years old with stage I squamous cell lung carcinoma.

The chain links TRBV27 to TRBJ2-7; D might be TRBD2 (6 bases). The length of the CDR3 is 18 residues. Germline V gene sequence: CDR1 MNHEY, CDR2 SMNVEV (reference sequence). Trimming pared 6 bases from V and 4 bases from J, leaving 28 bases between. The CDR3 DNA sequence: TGTGCCAGCAGGAAGGGACTGTTTTTCGCTTTGGGTGAATACGAGCAGTACTTC. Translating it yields CASRKGLFFALGEYEQYF.

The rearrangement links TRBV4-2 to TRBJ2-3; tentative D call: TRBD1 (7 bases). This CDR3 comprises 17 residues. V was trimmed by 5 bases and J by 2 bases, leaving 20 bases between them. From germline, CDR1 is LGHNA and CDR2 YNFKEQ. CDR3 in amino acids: CASSSLGGTVYTDTQYF. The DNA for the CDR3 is TGTGCCAGCAGCTCCCTGGGCGGGACAGTCTACACAGATACGCAGTATTTT.

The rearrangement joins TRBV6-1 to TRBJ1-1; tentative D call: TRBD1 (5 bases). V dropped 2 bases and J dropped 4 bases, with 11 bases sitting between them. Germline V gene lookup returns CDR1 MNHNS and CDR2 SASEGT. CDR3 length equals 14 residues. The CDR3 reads CASSERGRGTEAFF. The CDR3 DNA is TGTGCCAGCAGTGAAAGGGGTAGGGGCACTGAAGCTTTCTTT.

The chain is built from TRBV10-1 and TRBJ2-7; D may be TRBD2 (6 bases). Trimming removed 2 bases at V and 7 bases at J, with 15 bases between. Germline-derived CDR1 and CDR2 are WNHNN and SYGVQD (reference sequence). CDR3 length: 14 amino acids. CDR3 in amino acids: CASSEGTGTGEQYF. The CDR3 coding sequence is TGCGCCAGCAGTGAGGGGACTGGAACCGGAGAGCAGTACTTC.

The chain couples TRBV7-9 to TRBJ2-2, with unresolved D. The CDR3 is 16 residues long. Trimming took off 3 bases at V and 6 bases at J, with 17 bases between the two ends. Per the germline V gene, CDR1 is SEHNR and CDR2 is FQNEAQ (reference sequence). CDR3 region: CASSFNPEWTSGELFF. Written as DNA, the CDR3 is TGTGCCAGCAGCTTTAACCCTGAGTGGACCTCCGGGGAGCTGTTTTTT.

In DNA form, the CDR3 reads TGTGCCAGCAGCTCCTCCAAGACACCTACAGCCCTCATGAACACTGAAGCTTTCTTT. Translation: CASSSSKTPTALMNTEAFF. The rearrangement uses TRBV5-6 and TRBJ1-1; no clear D. Between the trimmed V and J ends, which lost 3 bases and 0 bases, there was a span of 24 bases. The CDR3 extends over 19 amino acids. In germline, CDR1 is SGHDT, CDR2 YYEEEE.

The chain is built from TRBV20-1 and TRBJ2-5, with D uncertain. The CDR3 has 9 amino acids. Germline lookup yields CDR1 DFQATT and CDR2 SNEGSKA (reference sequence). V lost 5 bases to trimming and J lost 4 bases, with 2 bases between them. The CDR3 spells CSAPETQYF. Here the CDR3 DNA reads TGCAGTGCTCCAGAGACCCAGTACTTC.

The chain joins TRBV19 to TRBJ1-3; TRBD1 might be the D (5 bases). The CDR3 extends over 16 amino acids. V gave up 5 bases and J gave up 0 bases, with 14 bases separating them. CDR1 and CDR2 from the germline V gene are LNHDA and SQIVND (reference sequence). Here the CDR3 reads CASSPGTGLSGNTIYF. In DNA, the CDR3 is TGTGCCAGTAGTCCGGGGACGGGCCTCTCTGGAAACACCATATATTTT.

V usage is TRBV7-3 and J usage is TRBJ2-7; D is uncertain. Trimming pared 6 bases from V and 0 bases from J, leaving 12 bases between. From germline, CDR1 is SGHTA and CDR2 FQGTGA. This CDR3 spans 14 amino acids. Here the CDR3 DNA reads TGTGCCAGCAGTCCAGGTCCGGACTCCTACGAGCAGTACTTC. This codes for CASSPGPDSYEQYF.

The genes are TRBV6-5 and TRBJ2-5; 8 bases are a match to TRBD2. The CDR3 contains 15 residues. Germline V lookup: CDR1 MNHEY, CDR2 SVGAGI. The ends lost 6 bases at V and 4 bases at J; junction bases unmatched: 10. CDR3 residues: CASRTNTGTRETQYF. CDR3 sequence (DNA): TGTGCCAGCAGAACCAATACCGGGACTAGAGAGACCCAGTACTTC.

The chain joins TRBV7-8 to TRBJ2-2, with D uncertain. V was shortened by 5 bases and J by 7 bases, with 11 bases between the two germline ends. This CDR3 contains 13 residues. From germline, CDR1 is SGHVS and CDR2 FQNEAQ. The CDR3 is CASSPLGHGELFF. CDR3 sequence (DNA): TGTGCCAGCAGCCCACTGGGTCACGGGGAGCTGTTTTTT.

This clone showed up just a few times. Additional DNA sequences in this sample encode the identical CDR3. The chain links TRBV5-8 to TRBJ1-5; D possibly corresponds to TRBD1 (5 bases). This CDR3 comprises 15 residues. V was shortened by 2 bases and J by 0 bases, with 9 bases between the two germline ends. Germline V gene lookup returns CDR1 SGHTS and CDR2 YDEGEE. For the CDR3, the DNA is TGTGCCAGCAGCTTCCAGGGCTATAGCAATCAGCCCCAGCATTTT. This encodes CASSFQGYSNQPQHF.

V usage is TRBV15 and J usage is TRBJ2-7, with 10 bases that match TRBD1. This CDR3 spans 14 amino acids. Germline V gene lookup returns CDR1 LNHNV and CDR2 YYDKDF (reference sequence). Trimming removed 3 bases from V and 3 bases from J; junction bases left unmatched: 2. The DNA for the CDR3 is TGTGCCACCAGCAGCTGGACAGGGGGCTACGAGCAGTACTTC. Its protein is CATSSWTGGYEQYF.

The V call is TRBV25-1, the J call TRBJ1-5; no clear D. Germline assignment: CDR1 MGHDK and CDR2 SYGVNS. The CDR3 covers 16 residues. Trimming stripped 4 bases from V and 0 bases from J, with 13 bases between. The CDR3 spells CASSVPTADSNQPQHF. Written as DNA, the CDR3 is TGTGCCAGCAGTGTACCGACCGCAGATAGCAATCAGCCCCAGCATTTT. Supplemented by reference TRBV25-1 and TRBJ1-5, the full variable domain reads EADIYQTPRYLVIGTGKKITLECSQTMGHDKMYWYQQDPGMELHLIHYSYGVNSTEKGDLSSESTVSRIRTEHFPLTLESARPSHTSQYLCASSVPTADSNQPQHFGDGTRLSIL.

The CDR3 sequence is CSVEVTPTNEQYF. The CDR3 DNA sequence: TGCAGCGTTGAAGTGACTCCGACCAACGAGCAGTACTTC. This chain links TRBV29-1 with TRBJ2-5; D ambiguous. Near its end, the DNA agrees better with TRBJ2-7, so the J call may be wrong. Germline lookup yields CDR1 SQVTM and CDR2 ANQGSEA. This CDR3 has 13 amino acids.

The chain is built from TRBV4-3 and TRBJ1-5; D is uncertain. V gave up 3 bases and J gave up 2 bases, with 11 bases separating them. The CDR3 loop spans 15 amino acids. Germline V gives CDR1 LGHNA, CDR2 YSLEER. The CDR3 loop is CASSQDSLGNQPQHF. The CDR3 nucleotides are TGCGCCAGCAGCCAGGATTCACTGGGCAATCAGCCCCAGCATTTT.

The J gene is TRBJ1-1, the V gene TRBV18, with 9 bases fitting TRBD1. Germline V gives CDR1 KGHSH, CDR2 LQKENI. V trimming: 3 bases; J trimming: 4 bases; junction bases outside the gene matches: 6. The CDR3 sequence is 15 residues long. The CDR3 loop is CASSPGQGLGTEAFF. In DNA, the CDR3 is TGTGCCAGCTCACCGGGACAGGGCCTGGGCACTGAAGCTTTCTTT. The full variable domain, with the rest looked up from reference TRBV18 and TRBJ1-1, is NAGVMQNPRHLVRRRGQEARLRCSPMKGHSHVYWYRQLPEEGLKFMVYLQKENIIDESGMPKERFSAEFPKEGPSILRIQQVVRGDSAAYFCASSPGQGLGTEAFFGQGTRLTVV.

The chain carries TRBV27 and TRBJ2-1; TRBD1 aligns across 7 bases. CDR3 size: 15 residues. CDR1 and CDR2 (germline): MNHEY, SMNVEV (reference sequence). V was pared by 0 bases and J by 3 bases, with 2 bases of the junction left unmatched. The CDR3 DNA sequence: TGTGCCAGCAGTTTATCTAGGGACAGCTACAATGAGCAGTTCTTC. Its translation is CASSLSRDSYNEQFF.

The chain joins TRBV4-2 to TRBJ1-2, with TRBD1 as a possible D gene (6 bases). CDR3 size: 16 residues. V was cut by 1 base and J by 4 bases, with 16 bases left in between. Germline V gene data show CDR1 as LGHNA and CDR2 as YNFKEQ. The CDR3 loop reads CASSQALGGEGYGYTF. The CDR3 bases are TGTGCCAGCAGCCAAGCATTAGGGGGAGAGGGCTATGGCTACACCTTC.